The rows below give T cell receptor beta chains drawn from one sample of a study of OX40 agonist ivuxolimab in advanced cancers. Produced via immunoSEQ multiplex PCR; TCRdb's table is partial and in-frame only. The table includes 60,000 to 75,000 clones, approximately 94% detected once. The source material was CD4+ or CD8+ T cells sorted from blood, sampled in a trial of the OX40 agonist ivuxolimab. The receptors shown here come from an adult with an advanced solid tumor such as melanoma, head and neck, liver or kidney cancer. Both conserved end residues are part of each CDR3. A D gene is named only where the DNA matches it firmly. Rows give clone size only sometimes, using once, few, many, or a class for an expanded clone.

d_call,v_call,j_call,clone_size,cdr3_aa,cdr3_nt
.,TRBV7-2,TRBJ1-4,.,CASSLVENEKLFF,TGTGCCAGCAGCTTAGTTGAAAATGAAAAACTGTTTTTT
.,TRBV11-3,TRBJ2-3,.,CASSLGRILGTDTQYF,TGTGCCAGCAGCTTAGGCCGAATACTAGGCACAGATACGCAGTATTTT
TRBD2,TRBV9,TRBJ2-4,.,CASSPRGLAGGPGKNIQYF,TGTGCCAGCAGCCCCAGAGGGTTGGCGGGAGGGCCTGGCAAAAACATTCAGTACTTC
.,TRBV28,TRBJ1-2,.,CASSTRGGYGYTF,TGTGCCAGCAGCACCAGAGGAGGCTATGGCTACACCTTC
.,TRBV5-6,TRBJ1-1,once,CASIPGLRNTEAFF,TGTGCCAGCATCCCGGGACTCAGGAACACTGAAGCTTTCTTT
.,TRBV15,TRBJ2-7,.,CATSRVTGNDYEQYF,TGTGCCACCAGCAGAGTTACCGGGAACGACTACGAGCAGTACTTC
.,TRBV29-1,TRBJ1-2,.,CSVEGMGGSYGYTF,TGCAGCGTTGAAGGGATGGGAGGTTCCTATGGCTACACCTTC
.,TRBV14,TRBJ2-4,.,CASSPRGDRSKNIQYF,TGTGCCAGCAGCCCCCGGGGAGACAGATCCAAAAACATTCAGTACTTC
.,TRBV4-2,TRBJ2-1,.,CASSQDEGGSYNEQFF,TGTGCCAGCAGCCAAGATGAGGGAGGCTCCTACAATGAGCAGTTCTTC
TRBD1,TRBV4-2,TRBJ2-2,.,CASSQPPRDRVFTGELFF,TGTGCCAGCAGCCAACCCCCCCGGGACAGGGTTTTCACCGGGGAGCTGTTTTTT
TRBD2,TRBV7-8,TRBJ2-1,.,CASSPISGGNYNEQFF,TGTGCCAGCAGCCCCATCAGCGGGGGGAATTACAATGAGCAGTTCTTC
.,TRBV2,TRBJ1-3,.,CASSDAREFPGNTIYF,TGTGCCAGCAGTGACGCTAGAGAGTTCCCAGGAAACACCATATATTTT
.,TRBV9,TRBJ1-1,.,CASSEGVGSNTEAFF,TGTGCCAGCAGCGAGGGGGTCGGTTCGAACACTGAAGCTTTCTTT
TRBD2,TRBV7-2,TRBJ2-3,.,CASSLGRAGVDGTDTQYF,TGTGCCAGCAGCTTAGGCCGAGCGGGAGTCGACGGCACAGATACGCAGTATTTT
.,TRBV6-7,TRBJ2-1,.,CASVFPWAKSNEQFF,TGTGCCAGCGTTTTCCCGTGGGCGAAAAGCAATGAGCAGTTCTTC
TRBD2,TRBV28,TRBJ2-2,.,CASELKRTSATGELFF,TGTGCCAGCGAATTAAAGCGGACTAGCGCGACCGGGGAGCTGTTTTTT
.,TRBV4-3,TRBJ2-1,.,CASSQDGRSSSYNEQFF,TGCGCCAGCAGCCAAGATGGCCGATCGAGCTCCTACAATGAGCAGTTCTTC
TRBD1,TRBV19,TRBJ1-2,few,CASSIWILQGGNGYTF,TGTGCCAGTAGTATTTGGATTTTACAGGGGGGAAACGGCTACACCTTC
.,TRBV30,TRBJ2-6,.,CAWSVEGLGGWANVLTF,TGTGCCTGGAGTGTTGAAGGCCTCGGGGGCTGGGCCAACGTCCTGACTTTC
.,TRBV9,TRBJ1-1,.,CASSVEVGYTEAFF,TGTGCCAGCAGCGTAGAGGTGGGGTACACTGAAGCTTTCTTT
.,TRBV6-5,TRBJ1-1,.,CASSSAGTVNTEAFF,TGTGCCAGCAGTTCCGCCGGGACGGTGAACACTGAAGCTTTCTTT
.,TRBV15,TRBJ1-2,.,CATRGGGIGKNYGYTF,TGTGCCACCAGAGGGGGGGGAATTGGGAAAAACTATGGCTACACCTTC
.,TRBV9,TRBJ2-7,.,CASSFGQSSYEQYF,TGTGCCAGCAGCTTCGGACAGAGCTCCTACGAGCAGTACTTC
TRBD2,TRBV7-9,TRBJ2-1,.,CASSFAGGPGDEQFF,TGTGCCAGCAGCTTCGCGGGAGGGCCTGGGGATGAGCAGTTCTTC
.,TRBV4-1,TRBJ1-3,.,CASSQGTHTIYF,TGCGCCAGCAGCCAGGGGACCCACACCATATATTTT
.,TRBV29-1,TRBJ1-3,few,CSVRRTGPRGNTIYF,TGCAGCGTTCGCCGTACGGGGCCGCGTGGAAACACCATATATTTT
.,TRBV7-3,TRBJ2-3,.,CASSLEGRVSDTQYF,TGTGCCAGCAGCTTGGAGGGCAGGGTATCAGATACGCAGTATTTT
.,TRBV16,TRBJ2-3,.,CASSQSMGDTQYF,TGTGCCAGCAGCCAATCTATGGGAGATACGCAGTATTTT
.,TRBV10-2,TRBJ1-2,.,CASTSDRKAYGYTF,TGCGCCAGCACCTCGGACAGAAAAGCCTATGGCTACACCTTC
.,TRBV4-3,TRBJ2-1,.,CASSQVFGGEEQFF,TGCGCCAGCAGCCAGGTGTTTGGCGGTGAAGAGCAGTTCTTC
TRBD1,TRBV27,TRBJ2-7,.,CASSVTGGAAYEQYF,TGTGCCAGCAGTGTAACAGGGGGAGCCGCCTACGAGCAGTACTTC
.,TRBV2,TRBJ1-1,.,CASSEGRMNTEAFF,TGTGCCAGCAGTGAAGGTCGGATGAACACTGAAGCTTTCTTT
.,TRBV19,TRBJ2-5,.,CASSIARVTDQETQYF,TGTGCCAGTAGTATAGCTCGAGTTACGGACCAAGAGACCCAGTACTTC
.,TRBV7-6,TRBJ1-3,.,CASSLADTLSGNTIYF,TGTGCCAGCAGCTTAGCGGACACCCTCTCTGGAAACACCATATATTTT
.,TRBV9,TRBJ1-1,.,CASSVSGGSEAFF,TGTGCCAGCAGCGTATCCGGGGGGTCTGAAGCTTTCTTT
.,TRBV9,TRBJ1-1,.,CASSGGLGVSFF,TGTGCCAGCAGCGGGGGCCTCGGGGTATCTTTCTTT
.,TRBV14,TRBJ2-3,.,CASSQATDTQYF,TGTGCCAGCAGCCAAGCAACCGATACGCAGTATTTT
.,TRBV6-1,TRBJ2-3,.,CASSEQTATDTQYF,TGTGCCAGCAGTGAGCAGACGGCCACAGATACGCAGTATTTT
.,TRBV19,TRBJ2-7,.,CASSLGYEQYF,TGTGCCAGTAGTTTGGGCTACGAGCAGTACTTC
.,TRBV7-2,TRBJ2-7,.,CASSLFDSTYEQYF,TGTGCCAGCAGCTTATTTGACAGTACCTACGAGCAGTACTTC
TRBD1,TRBV27,TRBJ1-2,.,CASRGRGQLINYGYTF,TGTGCCAGCAGGGGGAGGGGGCAGCTAATTAACTATGGCTACACCTTC
.,TRBV28,TRBJ2-7,.,CASSFRVSSYEQYF,TGTGCCAGCAGTTTCCGGGTAAGCTCCTACGAGCAGTACTTC
TRBD2,TRBV5-1,TRBJ2-1,.,CASSLGLAGEDEQFF,TGCGCCAGCAGCTTGGGACTAGCGGGAGAAGATGAGCAGTTCTTC
.,TRBV27,TRBJ1-3,.,CASSATYGGNTIYF,TGTGCCAGCAGTGCAACATATGGGGGAAACACCATATATTTT
TRBD1,TRBV9,TRBJ2-7,.,CASSVGTGSSYEQYF,TGTGCCAGCAGCGTAGGGACAGGGAGCTCCTACGAGCAGTACTTC
TRBD1,TRBV4-1,TRBJ2-7,.,CASSPGTGAYEQYF,TGCGCCAGCAGCCCCGGGACAGGAGCATACGAGCAGTACTTC
.,TRBV11-1,TRBJ1-5,.,CASSFPAGDMQPQHF,TGTGCCAGCAGCTTTCCGGCAGGGGATATGCAGCCCCAGCATTTT
.,TRBV7-6,TRBJ2-7,.,CASSLSLASYEQYF,TGTGCCAGCAGCTTGTCGCTAGCTTCCTACGAGCAGTACTTC
TRBD2,TRBV5-5,TRBJ2-3,.,CASSLGSSGRASTDTQYF,TGTGCCAGCAGCTTGGGGTCTAGCGGGAGGGCCTCCACAGATACGCAGTATTTT
.,TRBV9,TRBJ1-2,.,CASSVAVGDGYTF,TGTGCCAGCAGCGTAGCCGTTGGCGATGGCTACACCTTC